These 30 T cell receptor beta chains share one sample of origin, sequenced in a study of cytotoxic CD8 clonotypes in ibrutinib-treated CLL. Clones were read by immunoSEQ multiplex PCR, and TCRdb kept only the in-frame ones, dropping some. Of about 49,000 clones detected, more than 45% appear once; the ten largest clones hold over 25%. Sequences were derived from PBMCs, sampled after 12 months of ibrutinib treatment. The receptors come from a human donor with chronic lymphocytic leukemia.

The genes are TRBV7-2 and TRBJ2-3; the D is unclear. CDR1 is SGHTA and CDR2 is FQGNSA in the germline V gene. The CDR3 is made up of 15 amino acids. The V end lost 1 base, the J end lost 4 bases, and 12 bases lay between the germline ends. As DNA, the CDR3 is TGTGCCAGCAGCTTAGACTACCGGTCGGCAGATACGCAGTATTTT. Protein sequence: CASSLDYRSADTQYF.

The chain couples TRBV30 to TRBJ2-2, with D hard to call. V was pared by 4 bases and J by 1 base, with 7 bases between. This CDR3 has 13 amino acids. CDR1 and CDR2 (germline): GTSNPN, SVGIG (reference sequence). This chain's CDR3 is CAWKRGNTGELFF. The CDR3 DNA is TGTGCCTGGAAAAGAGGGAACACCGGGGAGCTGTTTTTT. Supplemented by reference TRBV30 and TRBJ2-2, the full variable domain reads SQTIHQWPATLVQPVGSPLSLECTVEGTSNPNLYWYRQAAGRGLQLLFYSVGIGQISSEVPQNLSASRPQDRQFILSSKKLLLSDSGFYLCAWKRGNTGELFFGEGSRLTVL.

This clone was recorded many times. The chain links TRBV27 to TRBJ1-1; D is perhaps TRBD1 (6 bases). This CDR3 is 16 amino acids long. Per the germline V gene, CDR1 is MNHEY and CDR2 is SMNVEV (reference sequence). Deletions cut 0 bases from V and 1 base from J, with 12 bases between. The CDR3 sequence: CASSLSRGATNTEAFF. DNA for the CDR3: TGTGCCAGCAGTTTATCGAGGGGGGCTACGAACACTGAAGCTTTCTTT.

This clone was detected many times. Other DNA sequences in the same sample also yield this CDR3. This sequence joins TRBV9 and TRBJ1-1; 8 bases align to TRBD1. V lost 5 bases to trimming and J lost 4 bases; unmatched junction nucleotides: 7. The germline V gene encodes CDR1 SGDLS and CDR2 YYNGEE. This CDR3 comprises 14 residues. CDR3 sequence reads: CASSPYRGSTEAFF. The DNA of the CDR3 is TGTGCCAGCAGTCCTTACAGGGGGAGCACTGAAGCTTTCTTT.

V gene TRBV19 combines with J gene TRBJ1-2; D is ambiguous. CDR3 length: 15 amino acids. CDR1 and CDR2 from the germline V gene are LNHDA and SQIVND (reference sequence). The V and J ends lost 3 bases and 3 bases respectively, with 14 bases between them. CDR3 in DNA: TGTGCCAGTAGTATGATCGGGGATCGTGACTATGGCTACACCTTC. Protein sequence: CASSMIGDRDYGYTF.

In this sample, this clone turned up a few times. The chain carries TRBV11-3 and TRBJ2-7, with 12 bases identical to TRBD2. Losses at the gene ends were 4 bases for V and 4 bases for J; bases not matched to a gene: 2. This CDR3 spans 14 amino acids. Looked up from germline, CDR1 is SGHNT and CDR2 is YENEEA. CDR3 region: CASSSGLAGYEQYF. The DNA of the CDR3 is TGTGCCAGCAGCTCCGGACTAGCGGGATACGAGCAGTACTTC. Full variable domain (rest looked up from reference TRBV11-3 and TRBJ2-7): EAGVVQSPRYKIIEKKQPVAFWCNPISGHNTLYWYLQNLGQGPELLIRYENEEAVDDSQLPKDRFSAERLKGVDSTLKIQPAELGDSAVYLCASSSGLAGYEQYFGPGTRLTVT.

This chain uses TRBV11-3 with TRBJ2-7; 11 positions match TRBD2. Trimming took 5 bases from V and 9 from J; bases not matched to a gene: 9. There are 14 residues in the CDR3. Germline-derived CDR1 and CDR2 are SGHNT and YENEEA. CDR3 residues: CASSLALAGEGQYF. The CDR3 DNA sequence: TGTGCCAGCAGCCTAGCACTAGCGGGAGAGGGGCAGTACTTC. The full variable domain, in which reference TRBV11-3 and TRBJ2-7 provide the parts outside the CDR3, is EAGVVQSPRYKIIEKKQPVAFWCNPISGHNTLYWYLQNLGQGPELLIRYENEEAVDDSQLPKDRFSAERLKGVDSTLKIQPAELGDSAVYLCASSLALAGEGQYFGPGTRLTVT.

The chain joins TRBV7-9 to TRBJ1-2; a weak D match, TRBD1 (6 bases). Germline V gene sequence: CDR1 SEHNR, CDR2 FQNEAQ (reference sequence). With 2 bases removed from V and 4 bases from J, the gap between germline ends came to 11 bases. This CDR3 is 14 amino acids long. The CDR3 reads CASSLRDTVYGYTF. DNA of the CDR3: TGTGCCAGCAGCTTAAGGGACACTGTCTATGGCTACACCTTC.

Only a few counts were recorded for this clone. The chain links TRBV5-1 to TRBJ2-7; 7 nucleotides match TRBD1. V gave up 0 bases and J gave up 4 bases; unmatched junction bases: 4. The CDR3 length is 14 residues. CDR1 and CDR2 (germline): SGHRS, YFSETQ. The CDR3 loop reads CASSLGQGGYEQYF. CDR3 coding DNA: TGCGCCAGCAGCTTGGGACAGGGTGGGTACGAGCAGTACTTC.

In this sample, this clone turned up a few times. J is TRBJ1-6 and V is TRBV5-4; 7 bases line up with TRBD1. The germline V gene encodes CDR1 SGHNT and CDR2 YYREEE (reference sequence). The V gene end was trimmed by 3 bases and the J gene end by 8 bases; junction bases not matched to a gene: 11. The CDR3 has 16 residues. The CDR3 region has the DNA TGTGCCAGCAGCTCTCGACAGGGCGGTTTTGATTCACCCCTCCACTTT. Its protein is CASSSRQGGFDSPLHF.

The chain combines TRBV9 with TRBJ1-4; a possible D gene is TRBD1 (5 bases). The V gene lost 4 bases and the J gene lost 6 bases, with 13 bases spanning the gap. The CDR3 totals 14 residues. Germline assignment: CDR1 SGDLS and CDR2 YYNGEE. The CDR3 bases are TGTGCCAGCAGCCCCCGGGGGGTCGATGAAAAACTGTTTTTT. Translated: CASSPRGVDEKLFF.

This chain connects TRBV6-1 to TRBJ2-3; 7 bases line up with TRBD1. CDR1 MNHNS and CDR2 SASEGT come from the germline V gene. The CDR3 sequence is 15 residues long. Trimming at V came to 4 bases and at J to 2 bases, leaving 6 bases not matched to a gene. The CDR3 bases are TGTGCCAGCAGTGTTCAGGGGGAATTCACAGATACGCAGTATTTT. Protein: CASSVQGEFTDTQYF.

CDR3 sequence: CASNRSNQPQHF. CDR3 nucleotide sequence: TGTGCCAGCAACAGAAGCAATCAGCCCCAGCATTTT. This chain links TRBV28 with TRBJ1-5, with D uncertain. The V end lost 7 bases, the J end lost 1 base, and 5 bases lay between the germline ends. This CDR3 has 12 residues. Germline V gene sequence: CDR1 MDHEN, CDR2 SYDVKM.

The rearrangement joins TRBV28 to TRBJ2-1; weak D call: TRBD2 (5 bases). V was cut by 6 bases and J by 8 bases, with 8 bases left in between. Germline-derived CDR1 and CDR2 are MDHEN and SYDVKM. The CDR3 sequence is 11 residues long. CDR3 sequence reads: CASRAADEQFF. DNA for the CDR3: TGTGCCAGCAGGGCAGCGGATGAGCAGTTCTTC.

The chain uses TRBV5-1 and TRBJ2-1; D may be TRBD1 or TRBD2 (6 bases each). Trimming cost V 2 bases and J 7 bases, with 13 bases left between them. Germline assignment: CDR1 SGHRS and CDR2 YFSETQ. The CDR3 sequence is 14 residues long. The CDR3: CASSFETRGNEQFF. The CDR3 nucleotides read TGCGCCAGCAGCTTCGAGACTAGGGGGAATGAGCAGTTCTTC.

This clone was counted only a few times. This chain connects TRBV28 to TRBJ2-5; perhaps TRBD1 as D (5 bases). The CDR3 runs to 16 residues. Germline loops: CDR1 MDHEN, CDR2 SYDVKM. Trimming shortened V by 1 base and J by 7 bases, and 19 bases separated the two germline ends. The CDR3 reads CASSLSELDATGTQYF. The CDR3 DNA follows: TGTGCCAGCAGTTTATCGGAGTTGGACGCCACAGGGACCCAGTACTTC.

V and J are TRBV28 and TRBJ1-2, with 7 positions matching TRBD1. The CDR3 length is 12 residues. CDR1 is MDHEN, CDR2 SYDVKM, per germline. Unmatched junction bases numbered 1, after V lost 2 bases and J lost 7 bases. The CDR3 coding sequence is TGTGCCAGCAGTTTACCAGGGGGTGGCTACACCTTC. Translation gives CASSLPGGGYTF.

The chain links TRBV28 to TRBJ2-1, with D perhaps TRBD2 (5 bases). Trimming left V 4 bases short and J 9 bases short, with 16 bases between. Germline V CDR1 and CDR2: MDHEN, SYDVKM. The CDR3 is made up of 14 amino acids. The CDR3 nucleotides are TGTGCCAGCAGTTACGCCCCCCGGAGCGGTGAGCAGTTCTTC. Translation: CASSYAPRSGEQFF.

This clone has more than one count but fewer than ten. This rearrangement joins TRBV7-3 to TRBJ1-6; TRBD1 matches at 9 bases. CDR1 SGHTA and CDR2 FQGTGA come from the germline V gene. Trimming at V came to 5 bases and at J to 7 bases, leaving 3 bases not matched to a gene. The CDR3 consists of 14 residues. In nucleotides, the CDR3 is TGTGCCAGCAGCCGTGGACAGGGGAATTCACCCCTCCACTTT. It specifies CASSRGQGNSPLHF.

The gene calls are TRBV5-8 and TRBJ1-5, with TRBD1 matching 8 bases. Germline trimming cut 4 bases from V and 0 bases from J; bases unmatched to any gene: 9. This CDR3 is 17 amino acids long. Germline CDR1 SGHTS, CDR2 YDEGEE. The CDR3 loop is CASSRGTGSYSNQPQHF. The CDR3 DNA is TGTGCCAGCAGCCGGGGGACAGGAAGTTATAGCAATCAGCCCCAGCATTTT.

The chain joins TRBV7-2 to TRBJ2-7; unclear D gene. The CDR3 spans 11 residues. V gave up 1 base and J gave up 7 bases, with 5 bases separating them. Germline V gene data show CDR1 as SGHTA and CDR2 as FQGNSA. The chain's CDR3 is CASSLDSEQYF. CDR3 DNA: TGTGCCAGCAGCTTAGACTCGGAGCAGTACTTC. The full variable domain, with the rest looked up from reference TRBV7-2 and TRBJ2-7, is GAGVSQSPSNKVTEKGKDVELRCDPISGHTALYWYRQSLGQGLEFLIYFQGNSAPDKSGLPSDRFSAERTGGSVSTLTIQRTQQEDSAVYLCASSLDSEQYFGPGTRLTVT.

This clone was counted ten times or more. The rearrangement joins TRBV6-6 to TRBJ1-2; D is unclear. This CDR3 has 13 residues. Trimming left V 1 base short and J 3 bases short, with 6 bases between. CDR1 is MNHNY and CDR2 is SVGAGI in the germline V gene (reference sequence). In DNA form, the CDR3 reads TGTGCCAGCAGTTACTTCGACCACTATGGCTACACCTTC. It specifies CASSYFDHYGYTF.

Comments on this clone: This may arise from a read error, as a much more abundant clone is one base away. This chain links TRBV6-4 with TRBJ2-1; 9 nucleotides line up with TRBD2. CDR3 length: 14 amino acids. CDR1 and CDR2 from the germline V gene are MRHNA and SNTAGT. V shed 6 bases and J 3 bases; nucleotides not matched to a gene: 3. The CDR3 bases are TGTGCCAGCAGCCCTAGCGGGATCTACAATGAGCAGTTCTTC. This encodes CASSPSGIYNEQFF.

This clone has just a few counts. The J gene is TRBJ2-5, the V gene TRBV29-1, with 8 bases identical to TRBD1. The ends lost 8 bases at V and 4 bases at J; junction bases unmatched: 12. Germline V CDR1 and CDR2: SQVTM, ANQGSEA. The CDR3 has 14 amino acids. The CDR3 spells CSTTRTGITETQYF. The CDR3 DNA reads TGCAGCACGACTAGGACAGGGATAACAGAGACCCAGTACTTC. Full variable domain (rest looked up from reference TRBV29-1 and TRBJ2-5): SAVISQKPSRDICQRGTSLTIQCQVDSQVTMMFWYRQQPGQSLTLIATANQGSEATYESGFVIDKFPISRPNLTFSTLTVSNMSPEDSSIYLCSTTRTGITETQYFGPGTRLLVL.

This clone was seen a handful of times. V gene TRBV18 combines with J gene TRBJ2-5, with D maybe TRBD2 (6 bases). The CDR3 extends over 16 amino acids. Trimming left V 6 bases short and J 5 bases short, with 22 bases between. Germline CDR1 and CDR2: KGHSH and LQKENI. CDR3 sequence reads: CASSPSSGFERETQYF. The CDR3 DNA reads TGTGCCAGCTCCCCAAGTAGCGGTTTCGAACGGGAGACCCAGTACTTC.

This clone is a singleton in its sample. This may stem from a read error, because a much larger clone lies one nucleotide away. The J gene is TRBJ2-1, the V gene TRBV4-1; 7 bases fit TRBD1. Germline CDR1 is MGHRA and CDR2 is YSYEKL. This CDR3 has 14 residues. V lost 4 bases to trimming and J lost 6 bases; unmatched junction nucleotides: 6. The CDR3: CASSPGTELNEQFF. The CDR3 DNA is TGCGCCAGCAGCCCCGGGACAGAGCTCAATGAGCAGTTCTTC.

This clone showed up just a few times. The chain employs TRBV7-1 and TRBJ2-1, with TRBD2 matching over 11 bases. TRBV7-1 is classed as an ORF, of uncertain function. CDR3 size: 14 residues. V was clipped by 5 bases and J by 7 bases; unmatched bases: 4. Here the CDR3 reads CASSPGLAENEQFF. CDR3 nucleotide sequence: TGTGCCAGCAGCCCGGGACTAGCGGAGAATGAGCAGTTCTTC.

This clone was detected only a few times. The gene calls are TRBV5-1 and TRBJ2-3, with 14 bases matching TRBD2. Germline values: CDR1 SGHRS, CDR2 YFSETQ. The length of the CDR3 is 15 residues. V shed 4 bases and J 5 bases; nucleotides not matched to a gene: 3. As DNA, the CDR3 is TGCGCCAGCAGCAACGGACTAGCGGGAGGAGATACGCAGTATTTT. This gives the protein CASSNGLAGGDTQYF. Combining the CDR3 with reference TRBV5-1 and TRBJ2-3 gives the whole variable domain KAGVTQTPRYLIKTRGQQVTLSCSPISGHRSVSWYQQTPGQGLQFLFEYFSETQRNKGNFPGRFSGRQFSNSRSEMNVSTLELGDSALYLCASSNGLAGGDTQYFGPGTRLTVL.

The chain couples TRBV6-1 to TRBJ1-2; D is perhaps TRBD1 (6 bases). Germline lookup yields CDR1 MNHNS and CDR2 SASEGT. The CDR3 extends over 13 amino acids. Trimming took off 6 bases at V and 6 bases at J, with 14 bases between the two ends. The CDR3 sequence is CASRLQGKDGYTF. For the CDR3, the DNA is TGTGCCAGCAGGCTACAGGGTAAAGATGGCTACACCTTC.

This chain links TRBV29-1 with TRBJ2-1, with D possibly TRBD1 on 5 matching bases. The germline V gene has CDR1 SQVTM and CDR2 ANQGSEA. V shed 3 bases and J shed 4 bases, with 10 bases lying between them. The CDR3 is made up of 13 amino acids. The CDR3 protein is CSVEGDSYNEQFF. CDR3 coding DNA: TGCAGCGTTGAGGGTGACAGTTACAATGAGCAGTTCTTC.